The 22 T cell receptor beta chains reported below all come from one sample, sequenced in a study of regulatory T cells in long-lasting Graves disease (dated by TCRdb to about 2021). The label giving this sample's time point can be read as: newly diagnosed GD, antithyroid drugs for less than 3 months. RNA was extracted from PBMCs in TRIzol for both TCR sequencing and RNA sequencing. Library prep was done by multiplex PCR. The sequencer listed for this sample is Illumina HiSeq 4000. TCR beta libraries were built with iRepertoire HTBI primers and Arm-PCR amplification of CDR3 regions. TCRdb reanalyzed the raw reads on its own, using fastp at Q25 for trimming and MiXCR for clone calling, and kept in-frame beta chains. CDR3 protein sequences are deduplicated, and each keeps its most common genes and DNA. The sample table contains some 230,000 distinct CDR3 sequences; only one count was recorded for approximately 16% of them. Of the sample, approximately 24% falls within the top ten clones.

This sample comprised peripheral blood mononuclear cells (PBMCs), obtained at new diagnosis, from a patient treated with antithyroid drugs. Every receptor here comes from a female donor with Graves disease.

This clonotype showed up just a few times. This may come from a read error, since a much larger clone is one base off. This chain links TRBV3-1 with TRBJ1-2; D is unclear. The V gene's germline CDR1 is LGHDT and CDR2 YNNKEL (reference sequence). The CDR3 covers 15 residues. V was shortened by 4 bases and J by 8 bases, with 20 bases between the two germline ends. CDR3 nucleotide sequence: TGTGCCAGCAGCCCAGGCTCCGACGGACGTCGGGGCTACACCTTC. Protein sequence: CASSPGSDGRRGYTF. The variable domain in full, completed from reference TRBV3-1 and TRBJ1-2, reads DTAVSQTPKYLVTQMGNDKSIKCEQNLGHDTMYWYKQDSKKFLKIMFSYNNKELIINETVPNRFSPKSPDKAHLNLHINSLELGDSAVYFCASSPGSDGRRGYTFGSGTRLTVV.

As to this clonotype: A far larger clone is off by one base, so a read error is likely. The V and J genes are TRBV12-3 or TRBV12-4 and TRBJ1-2, with D perhaps matching TRBD1 (6 bases). There are 14 residues in the CDR3. As DNA, the CDR3 is TGTGCCAGCAGCTTAGGCAGGGGCATCTATGGCTACACCTTC. As protein: CASSLGRGIYGYTF.

The CDR3 protein is CASSQDRTGSQPQHF. The DNA of the CDR3 is TGTGCCAGCAGCCAAGATCGTACAGGGAGCCAGCCCCAGCATTTT. This chain joins TRBV4-2 and TRBJ1-5, with D possibly being TRBD1 (6 bases). V shed 0 bases and J shed 7 bases, with 13 bases lying between them. CDR1 LGHNA and CDR2 YNFKEQ come from the germline V gene. The CDR3 is made up of 15 amino acids.

This clonotype was picked up many times. This chain links TRBV3-1 with TRBJ1-6; no definite D call. The V gene lost 6 bases and the J gene lost 5 bases, with 8 bases spanning the gap. The CDR3 loop spans 13 amino acids. Germline assignment: CDR1 LGHDT and CDR2 YNNKEL (reference sequence). Here the CDR3 DNA reads TGTGCCAGCAGTCAGGAAAATAATTCACCCCTCCACTTT. This translates into CASSQENNSPLHF.

This clonotype was detected many times. The rearrangement links TRBV12-3 or TRBV12-4 to TRBJ1-2; maybe TRBD1 (6 bases). Trimming pared 6 bases from V and 7 bases from J, leaving 15 bases between. The CDR3 is made up of 13 amino acids. The CDR3 protein is CASSRGQGIGYTF. The DNA of the CDR3 is TGTGCCAGCAGCCGTGGGCAGGGGATTGGCTACACCTTC.

This clonotype was counted many times. The V call is TRBV19, the J call TRBJ2-1, with 13 bases matching TRBD2. CDR3 length: 17 amino acids. CDR1 and CDR2 (germline): LNHDA, SQIVND (reference sequence). V lost 3 bases, J lost 9 bases, and 11 bases stayed unmatched. CDR3 nucleotide sequence: TGTGCCAGTAGTATTGGGGTCGGACTAGCGGGAGTCATTGAGCAGTTCTTC. Protein product: CASSIGVGLAGVIEQFF.

This clonotype was found many times. The chain couples TRBV7-2 to TRBJ2-3, with unresolved D. There are 14 residues in the CDR3. The V and J ends lost 0 bases and 0 bases respectively, with 4 bases between them. From germline, CDR1 is SGHTA and CDR2 FQGNSA. CDR3: CASSLARSTDTQYF. In nucleotides, the CDR3 is TGTGCCAGCAGCTTAGCGAGGAGCACAGATACGCAGTATTTT.

The table lists this clonotype with a few counts. CDR3 sequence reads: CASSRDWGVRQPQHF. The CDR3 DNA reads TGTGCCAGCTCACGGGACTGGGGGGTTCGTCAGCCCCAGCATTTT. The chain carries TRBV18 and TRBJ1-5, with a weak D call TRBD1 (5 bases). This CDR3 has 15 residues. CDR1 KGHSH and CDR2 LQKENI come from the germline V gene. V lost 4 bases to trimming and J lost 6 bases, with 16 bases between them.

This clonotype was picked up many times. The V and J genes are TRBV6-5 and TRBJ1-4; perhaps TRBD1 as D (6 bases). The V and J ends lost 0 bases and 7 bases respectively, with 12 bases between them. The germline gives CDR1 MNHEY, CDR2 SVGAGI. The CDR3 spans 15 residues. Written as DNA, the CDR3 is TGTGCCAGCAGTTACTCGGGGGGGCGTTTTGAAAAACTGTTTTTT. This translates into CASSYSGGRFEKLFF.

The chain has TRBV6-2 or TRBV6-3 and TRBJ1-2; D is undetermined. The CDR3 length is 12 residues. V was cut by 6 bases and J by 1 base, with 6 bases left in between. Germline assignment: CDR1 MNHEY and CDR2 SVGEGT. CDR3 bases: TGTGCCAGCAGCGACAATAACTATGGCTACACCTTC. This sequence encodes CASSDNNYGYTF.

At least ten counts were recorded for this clonotype. The CDR3 is CATQGRGRSLGANVLTF. CDR3 DNA sequence: TGTGCCACACAAGGTCGGGGGCGCAGCCTTGGGGCCAACGTCCTGACTTTC. The gene calls are TRBV2 and TRBJ2-6, with D perhaps given as TRBD1 or TRBD2 (6 bases each). Germline lookup yields CDR1 SNHLY and CDR2 FYNNEI. CDR3 length: 17 residues. The V end lost 10 bases, the J end lost 3 bases, and 22 bases lay between the germline ends.

This clonotype was seen repeatedly, ten times or more. DNA of the CDR3: TGTGCCAGCAGTGAAGGCCAAGGGTACACAGATACGCAGTATTTT. As protein: CASSEGQGYTDTQYF. The chain is built from TRBV2 and TRBJ2-3, with no clear D. Germline CDR1 reads SNHLY; CDR2 reads FYNNEI. The length of the CDR3 is 15 residues. V lost 1 base and J lost 2, with 10 bases in between.

This clonotype was recorded only once. This is likely an artifact of a read error, given a far larger clone one base away. The chain recombines TRBV11-2 with TRBJ2-7, with 7 bases aligning to TRBD2. This CDR3 has 16 residues. Germline loops: CDR1 SGHAT, CDR2 FQNNGV. V lost 7 bases to trimming and J lost 9 bases; unmatched junction nucleotides: 21. The CDR3, as DNA: TGTGCCAGCAAAACTCCCCTCGGCGGGAGAGGAATGGTGCAGTACTTC. It yields the protein CASKTPLGGRGMVQYF.

As to this clonotype: Only one base separates this from a far larger clonotype, so it likely reflects a read error. The chain carries TRBV7-8 and TRBJ2-5, with 13 bases matching TRBD2. The DNA matches TRBJ2-1 better at its end, which makes the J call doubtful. Germline CDR1 is SGHVS and CDR2 is FQNEAQ. The CDR3 contains 15 residues. For the CDR3, the DNA is TGTGCCAGCGGCCGGACTAGCGGGAGAAACAATGAGCAGTTCTTC. Amino acid sequence: CASGRTSGRNNEQFF.

This clonotype was observed many times. The chain employs TRBV7-2 and TRBJ2-7; no clear D gene. Trimming pared 3 bases from V and 6 bases from J, leaving 6 bases between. Germline loops: CDR1 SGHTA, CDR2 FQGNSA. The CDR3 totals 11 residues. CDR3 protein: CASSLSAEQYF. The DNA of the CDR3 is TGTGCCAGCAGCTTGTCGGCCGAGCAGTACTTC.

This clonotype has a count of ten or more. The chain recombines TRBV3-1 with TRBJ2-2, with 12 bases lining up with TRBD2. Germline V gene lookup returns CDR1 LGHDT and CDR2 YNNKEL (reference sequence). The CDR3 covers 15 residues. V shed 5 bases, J shed 5 bases, and the junction held 3 bases outside the gene matches. CDR3 sequence reads: CASSLGTSGTGELFF. The CDR3, as DNA: TGTGCCAGCAGCTTAGGGACTAGCGGGACCGGGGAGCTGTTTTTT.

V usage is TRBV13 and J usage is TRBJ2-7, with 10 bases that match TRBD1. This CDR3 has 14 residues. Germline assignment: CDR1 PRHDT and CDR2 FYEKMQ (reference sequence). J was trimmed by 5 bases and V by 6 bases; bases with no gene match: 7. The CDR3 DNA reads TGTGCCAGCAGACGAGGGGGACAGGGGCACGAGCAGTACTTC. As protein: CASRRGGQGHEQYF.

This clonotype was found many times. V is TRBV2 and J is TRBJ2-2; the match to TRBD1 covers 8 bases. The CDR3 sequence is 14 residues long. V was clipped by 5 bases and J by 7 bases; unmatched bases: 6. The germline CDR1 and CDR2 sequences are SNHLY and FYNNEI. This CDR3 is CASSSDRGVGELFF. CDR3 nucleotides: TGTGCCAGCAGTTCTGACAGGGGTGTCGGGGAGCTGTTTTTT.

This clonotype appeared many times. The chain has TRBV5-5 and TRBJ2-7, with 9 bases that match TRBD1. The trim removed 4 bases at V and 7 bases at J, leaving 12 bases unmatched. The length of the CDR3 is 15 residues. Germline CDR1 and CDR2: SGHKS and YYEKEE (reference sequence). DNA of the CDR3: TGTGCCAGCAGCGTGACGGGACAGGGACAACGAGAGCAGTACTTC. Its translation is CASSVTGQGQREQYF.

In this sample, this clonotype turned up many times. The V and J genes are TRBV29-1 and TRBJ1-2; the D gene is possibly TRBD1 (5 bases). Per germline, CDR1 SQVTM and CDR2 ANQGSEA. V was clipped by 0 bases and J by 7 bases, with 12 bases between them. The CDR3 totals 13 residues. The DNA of the CDR3 is TGCAGCGTTGAAGATAGGCAGGGACTTGGCTACACCTTC. Its translation: CSVEDRQGLGYTF.

The sample holds many counts of this clonotype. The chain employs TRBV10-3 and TRBJ2-1, with 7 bases identical to TRBD1. This CDR3 region has 16 residues. Per germline, CDR1 ENHRY and CDR2 SYGVKD. The V gene end was trimmed by 2 bases and the J gene end by 4 bases; junction bases not matched to a gene: 8. CDR3 nucleotide sequence: TGTGCCATCAGTGAGGGACAGGCTGGATATTACAATGAGCAGTTCTTC. This gives the protein CAISEGQAGYYNEQFF.

Many counts were recorded for this clonotype. This chain links TRBV12-3 or TRBV12-4 with TRBJ1-2; 8 positions agree with TRBD1. The V segment lost 3 bases and the J segment 8 bases; nucleotides outside the gene matches: 17. The CDR3 spans 17 residues. CDR3 residues: CASSFFFLQGAEEGYTF. The CDR3, as DNA: TGTGCCAGCAGTTTTTTCTTCCTTCAGGGGGCCGAGGAGGGCTACACCTTC.